The clone carrying this T cell receptor (beta chain) was detected many times. Antigen: not known. The record originates from a study of blood T cells in healthy people across ages. The study, taken as a whole, reports: Because sorting was not performed, PBMCs prevented conclusive naive versus antigen-experienced comparison.

PCR was performed a second time for roughly 7 to 12 cycles using a sample-barcoded 5' primer and a J-beta primer mix. Tagging of each cDNA molecule was performed by a template-switch adaptor with 12 random nucleotides. Per sample, CDR3-containing paired-end reads numbered at least 2.5 million. TCRdb re-called the 5' RACE reads through MiXCR, storing one row per CDR3 protein. The sample shows about 700,000 distinct CDR3 sequences, approximately 29% of them seen only once. There were healthy Caucasian individuals from Russia, aged roughly 6 to 95, serving as donors. Germline trimming cut 4 bases from V and 10 bases from J; bases unmatched to any gene: 10. Per germline, CDR1 SGHRS and CDR2 YFSETQ. The CDR3 consists of 13 residues.

The sample taken for sequencing was blood. The receptor was isolated from an elderly woman in good health. The V gene is TRBV5-1, the J gene TRBJ1-1, with 7 nucleotides matching TRBD1. The CDR3 spells CASSIQGTVGAFF. CDR3 DNA: TGCGCCAGCAGCATACAGGGGACGGTTGGAGCTTTCTTT.